This T cell receptor beta chain stems from a study of regulatory T cells in long-lasting Graves disease. Study details: Over 5 years on antithyroid drugs plus positive TSH receptor antibodies marked Graves' disease as persistent. Study-level points and caveats: Whereas new patients shared about a thousand public clonotypes, persistent patients shared more, at about 2,500. When disease was persistent, TRBV28, TRBJ1-2 and TRBJ2-5 were the favored segments.

Of note for this clonotype: Its antigen remains unidentified.

To make TCR beta libraries, researchers used iRepertoire HTBI primers and Arm-PCR of CDR3 regions. TCRdb ran MiXCR on the multiplex PCR reads and lists one entry per CDR3 protein. The sample contains about 460,000 distinct CDR3 sequences, less than 25% of which appear only once. Time point: persistent/refractory GD, antithyroid drugs over 5 years with positive TRAb. After RNA was extracted from PBMCs, the TCR library was made from it. Patients came through an endocrinology department, and that department was in Xi'an, China. The CDR3 consists of 13 residues. Germline V gives CDR1 SGHTA, CDR2 FQGNSA. Trimming took 8 bases from V and 8 from J, leaving 19 bases between them.

The receptor comes from a female donor with Graves disease. The gene calls are TRBV7-2 and TRBJ2-7; D is unclear. Source: peripheral blood mononuclear cells (PBMCs), taken when the disease was refractory, from a patient treated with antithyroid drugs. The chain's CDR3 is CASGRGPGSQQYF. The CDR3 DNA follows: TGTGCCAGCGGCCGCGGACCCGGTTCTCAGCAGTACTTC.